This is a list of T cell receptor beta chains from one sample in a study of T cells expressing NK-cell markers. TCRdb re-analyzed the 5' RACE reads; it lists each CDR3 protein once, without DNA. In total, the table holds some 500,000 distinct CDR3 sequences. Sequenced material: blood T cells: a sorted CD56 or NKG2C T cell subset, CD4+ or CD8+ T cells, or bulk PBMC T cells (not recorded which). The origin of the receptors is a woman in her forties or fifties in good health. Each CDR3 is given with its conserved first and last residue.

14 TRBJ1-5 TRBV25-1 CASSEYGGDQPQHF
16 TRBJ1-1 TRBV14 CASSPNRGTMNTEAFF
14 TRBJ1-4 TRBV11-3 CASSRTGTNEKLFF
14 TRBJ2-5 TRBV12-3/TRBV12-4 CASSRDSLQETQYF
13 TRBJ2-1 TRBV14 CASSQDRFREQFF
13 TRBJ2-1 TRBV2 CASSDDSLGEQFF
13 TRBJ2-5 TRBV27 CASSGQGSETQYF
22 TRBJ2-6 TRBV5-1 CASSLALGTAGTRTSGANVLTF
13 TRBJ2-1 TRBV18 CASSPRVEDEQFF
15 TRBJ1-5 TRBV7-8 CASSLSISGNQPQHF
15 TRBJ1-2 TRBV18 CASSPKTGANYGYTF
12 TRBJ1-6 TRBV10-3 CAISAPNSPLHF
14 TRBJ2-5 TRBV12-3/TRBV12-4 CASSLAGPKETQYF
15 TRBJ2-7 TRBV5-1 CASSPGGGRVYEQYF
13 TRBJ2-5 TRBV5-1 CASSAAGGETQYF
13 TRBJ2-3 TRBV27 CASSPTSFGTQYF
16 TRBJ1-5 TRBV20-1 CSATGQGKLSNQPQHF
15 TRBJ2-3 TRBV3-1 CASSQGGVKADTQYF
14 TRBJ2-3 TRBV5-1 CASRTDALTDTQYF
16 TRBJ2-2 TRBV12-3/TRBV12-4 CASSLLLLTRPGELFF
18 TRBJ2-5 TRBV24-1 CATSDSLTLAGRQETQYF
15 TRBJ2-3 TRBV2 CASSEDGKGSDTQYF
13 TRBJ2-7 TRBV5-6 CASSLSLGYEQYF
12 TRBJ2-3 TRBV2 CASSERDDTQYF
16 TRBJ2-2 TRBV6-6 CASTEADRVNTGELFF
18 TRBJ2-6 TRBV24-1 CATSDLGYRSSGANVLTF
15 TRBJ1-4 TRBV5-4 CASSAPGTGGEKLFF
15 TRBJ2-6 TRBV12-3/TRBV12-4 CASTPPRSGANVLTF
15 TRBJ1-1 TRBV29-1 CSVAITGGTNTEAFF
22 TRBJ2-1 TRBV14 CASSQGTWTVGTWRGSYNEQFF
15 TRBJ2-3 TRBV20-1 CSATLAGTFTDTQYF
18 TRBJ1-4 TRBV15 CATSSEIRLGPTNEKLFF
15 TRBJ1-1 TRBV27 CASSAKNRLNTEAFF
12 TRBJ2-3 TRBV29-1 CSVGLDTDTQYF
14 TRBJ2-1 TRBV7-8 CASSFLAEYNEQFF
15 TRBJ2-3 TRBV7-8 CASSPRDRGTDTQYF
17 TRBJ2-3 TRBV6-4 CASSDSIPRDSKDTQYF